A selection of T cell receptor beta chains follows, all from one sample in a study of blood T cell repertoires in COVID-19. Some clones are missing from TCRdb's copy, which holds only in-frame ones; the method was immunoSEQ multiplex PCR. The top ten hold about 5.8% of the sample, which has about 140,000 clones, about 88% seen once. Source material: peripheral blood. The receptors come from a human donor in a cohort sampled during active COVID-19. The CDR3 runs from the conserved cysteine through the conserved F or W. Each record gives: J gene, D gene, clone size, V gene, CDR3 DNA, CDR3 protein. D genes are given only for firm matches. The size field is filled for only some rows; it gives once, few, many or a size class.

>TRBJ1-3|.|once|TRBV9
TGTGCCAGCAGCGAACAGGTCGTAGTCTCTGGAAACACCATATATTTT
CASSEQVVVSGNTIYF
>TRBJ1-4|TRBD1|.|TRBV7-3
TGTGCCAGCAGCTTAAATCGACAGGGGGTAACTAATGAAAAACTGTTTTTT
CASSLNRQGVTNEKLFF
>TRBJ2-7|.|.|TRBV28
TGTGCCAGCAGTCGAGGGATCTACGAGCAGTACTTC
CASSRGIYEQYF
>TRBJ1-6|TRBD1|.|TRBV4-1
TGCGCCAGCAGCCAATGGGACAGGGCGATATCACCCCTCCACTTT
CASSQWDRAISPLHF
>TRBJ2-3|.|.|TRBV7-2
TGTGCCAGCAGCTTAGGCTACACAGATACGCAGTATTTT
CASSLGYTDTQYF
>TRBJ2-7|.|.|TRBV7-8
TGTGCCAGCAGCCGGGCCCCCCACGAGCAGTACTTC
CASSRAPHEQYF
>TRBJ2-3|.|once|TRBV9
TGTGCCAGCAGCCCCCGACAGACAGATACGCAGTATTTT
CASSPRQTDTQYF
>TRBJ1-1|TRBD1|.|TRBV2
TGTGCCAGCAGTGAACAAGGGGGCAACACTGAAGCTTTCTTT
CASSEQGGNTEAFF
>TRBJ2-2|TRBD2|.|TRBV4-2
TGTGCCAGCAGCCAAGACGGGGGGACTCCCACCGGGGAGCTGTTTTTT
CASSQDGGTPTGELFF
>TRBJ1-5|.|.|TRBV6-1
TGTGCCAGCAGTGAATCGACAAATTATAGCAATCAGCCCCAGCATTTT
CASSESTNYSNQPQHF
>TRBJ2-3|TRBD1|.|TRBV5-1
TGCGCCAGCAGCGGGAGACAGGGGCGCACAGATACGCAGTATTTT
CASSGRQGRTDTQYF
>TRBJ2-3|.|once|TRBV29-1
TGCAGCCTATTGGGACTGCATGCAGATACGCAGTATTTT
CSLLGLHADTQYF
>TRBJ2-5|TRBD2|.|TRBV2
TGTGCCAGCAGTGAACAGCTAGCGGGAGTCCAAGAGACCCAGTACTTC
CASSEQLAGVQETQYF
>TRBJ2-5|.|.|TRBV11-2
TGTGCCAGCAGCTTGAGGGGGACGGTTATTCAAGAGACCCAGTACTTC
CASSLRGTVIQETQYF
>TRBJ2-5|TRBD2|.|TRBV28
TGTGCCAGCAGTTTACCGTCACCGCGGGAGGGCGGCGAGACCCAGTACTTC
CASSLPSPREGGETQYF
>TRBJ2-7|.|.|TRBV5-5
TGTGCCAGCCGCTCCAATCTAGGGGCAGGACAAGCGTACGAGCAGTACTTC
CASRSNLGAGQAYEQYF
>TRBJ1-1|TRBD1|.|TRBV10-2
TGCGCCAGCTCCAGACAGGGGAACACTGAAGCTTTCTTT
CASSRQGNTEAFF
>TRBJ2-7|TRBD1|.|TRBV4-1
TGCGCCAGCAGCCAAACCCAGGGGGCGCTTCCTAGAGAGCAGTACTTC
CASSQTQGALPREQYF
>TRBJ1-3|.|.|TRBV2
TGTGCCAGCAAAGGGGGGGGATCTGGAAACACCATATATTTT
CASKGGGSGNTIYF
>TRBJ1-2|.|once|TRBV19
TGTGCCAGTAGTATAGCAGATTATGGCTACACCTTC
CASSIADYGYTF
>TRBJ1-4|.|.|TRBV28
TGTGCCAGCAAACAGTCAGCATGGGGGGCAACTAATGAAAAACTGTTTTTT
CASKQSAWGATNEKLFF
>TRBJ2-7|.|.|TRBV3-1/TRBV3-2
TGTGCCATCACTAATCGGCGGGGACCCCACGAGCAGTACTTC
CAITNRRGPHEQYF
>TRBJ2-7|TRBD1|.|TRBV3-1/TRBV3-2
TGTGCCAGCAGCCAACCGGGACAGGCGGACGAGCAGTACTTC
CASSQPGQADEQYF
>TRBJ1-5|.|once|TRBV19
TGTGCCAGTTTGAGAGGGAGAGGTAGCAATCAGCCCCAGCATTTT
CASLRGRGSNQPQHF
>TRBJ2-7|.|.|TRBV7-9
TGTGCCAGCAGCTTCCAGGACTACTACGAGCAGTACTTC
CASSFQDYYEQYF
>TRBJ1-5|.|.|TRBV5-8
TGTGCCAGCAGCTGGGGGGGGTCTCAGCCCCAGCATTTT
CASSWGGSQPQHF
>TRBJ2-2|.|.|TRBV6-4
TGTGCCAGCAGTCCTCTCCCGGGGAGGATGGCCGGGGAGCTGTTTTTT
CASSPLPGRMAGELFF
>TRBJ2-2|TRBD2|.|TRBV27
TGTGCCAGCAGTCTACGGGTAGCGGGGTCCAACACCGGGGAGCTGTTTTTT
CASSLRVAGSNTGELFF
>TRBJ1-1|.|.|TRBV6-4
TGTGCCAGCAGTGACCCGGGACAGAACACTGAAGCTTTCTTT
CASSDPGQNTEAFF
>TRBJ2-3|TRBD2|few|TRBV28
TGTGCCAGCAGTTTAGAATTCGGACTAGCGGGAACAGATACGCAGTATTTT
CASSLEFGLAGTDTQYF
>TRBJ2-5|.|.|TRBV10-1
TGCGCCAGAAAGAGGCGTCAAGAGACCCAGTACTTC
CARKRRQETQYF
>TRBJ2-5|.|.|TRBV6-4
TGTGCCAGTTTCAGGGGCCGCCAAGAGACCCAGTACTTC
CASFRGRQETQYF
>TRBJ2-1|TRBD2|few|TRBV6-2/TRBV6-3
TGTGCCAGCAGCCCCCCGAGCGGGGGGGCTAATGAGCAGTTCTTC
CASSPPSGGANEQFF
>TRBJ1-2|.|.|TRBV28
TGTGCCAGCAGTCCCGGTCACTTACTAGGTGGCTACACCTTC
CASSPGHLLGGYTF
>TRBJ2-7|TRBD2|.|TRBV7-2
TGTGCCAGCAGCTTGGGACTAGCGGGGGAGCAGTACTTC
CASSLGLAGEQYF
>TRBJ2-7|.|.|TRBV2
TGTGCCAGCAGACCTAACAGGGGAGGCGAGCAGTACTTC
CASRPNRGGEQYF
>TRBJ1-3|.|.|TRBV6-6
TGTGCCAGCAGTTCGGACCCCGGGGTTGGAAACACCATATATTTT
CASSSDPGVGNTIYF
>TRBJ1-5|TRBD1|.|TRBV27
TGTGCCAGCAGTTATTCGACAGGGACCAATCAGCCCCAGCATTTT
CASSYSTGTNQPQHF
>TRBJ1-4|.|.|TRBV7-8
TGTGCCAGCAGCTTTCTGGCCGGAGCGAATGAAAAACTGTTTTTT
CASSFLAGANEKLFF
>TRBJ2-7|TRBD1|.|TRBV2
TGTGCCAGCAGTGTCTATTCGGGACAGGGAAACGAGCAGTACTTC
CASSVYSGQGNEQYF
>TRBJ2-7|TRBD1|.|TRBV11-2
TGTGCCAGCAGCTTAGGGACAGGGGACGAGCAGTACTTC
CASSLGTGDEQYF
>TRBJ2-7|.|.|TRBV21-1
TGTGCCAGCAGCCCCTTGGGGGAGGGGGAAAACTACGAGCAGTACTTC
CASSPLGEGENYEQYF